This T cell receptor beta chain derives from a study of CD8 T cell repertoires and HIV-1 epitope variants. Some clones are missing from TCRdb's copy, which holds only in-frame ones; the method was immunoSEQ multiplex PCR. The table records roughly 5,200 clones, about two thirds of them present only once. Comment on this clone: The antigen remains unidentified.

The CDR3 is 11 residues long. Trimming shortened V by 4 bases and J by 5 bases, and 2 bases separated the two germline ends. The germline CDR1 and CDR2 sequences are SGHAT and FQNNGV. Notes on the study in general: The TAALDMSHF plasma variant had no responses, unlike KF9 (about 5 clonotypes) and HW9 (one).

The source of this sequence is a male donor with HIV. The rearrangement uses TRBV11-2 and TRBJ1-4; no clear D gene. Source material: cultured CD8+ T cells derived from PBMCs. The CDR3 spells CASSSNEKLFF. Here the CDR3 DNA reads TGTGCCAGCAGCTCGAATGAAAAACTGTTTTTT.